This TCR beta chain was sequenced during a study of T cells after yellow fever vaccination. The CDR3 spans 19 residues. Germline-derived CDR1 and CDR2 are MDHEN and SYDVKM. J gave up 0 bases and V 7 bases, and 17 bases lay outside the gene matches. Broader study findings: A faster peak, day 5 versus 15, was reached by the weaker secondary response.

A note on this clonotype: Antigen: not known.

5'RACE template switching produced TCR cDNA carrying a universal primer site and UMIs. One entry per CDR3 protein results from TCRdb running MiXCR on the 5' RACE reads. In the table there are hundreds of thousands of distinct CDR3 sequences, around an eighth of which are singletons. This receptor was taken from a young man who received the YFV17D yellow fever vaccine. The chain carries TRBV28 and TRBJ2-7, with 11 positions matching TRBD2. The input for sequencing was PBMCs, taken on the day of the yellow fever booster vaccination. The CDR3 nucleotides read TGTGCCAGCACCGTGAGACTAGCGGGACCCCCATCCTACTCCTACGAGCAGTACTTC. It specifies CASTVRLAGPPSYSYEQYF.